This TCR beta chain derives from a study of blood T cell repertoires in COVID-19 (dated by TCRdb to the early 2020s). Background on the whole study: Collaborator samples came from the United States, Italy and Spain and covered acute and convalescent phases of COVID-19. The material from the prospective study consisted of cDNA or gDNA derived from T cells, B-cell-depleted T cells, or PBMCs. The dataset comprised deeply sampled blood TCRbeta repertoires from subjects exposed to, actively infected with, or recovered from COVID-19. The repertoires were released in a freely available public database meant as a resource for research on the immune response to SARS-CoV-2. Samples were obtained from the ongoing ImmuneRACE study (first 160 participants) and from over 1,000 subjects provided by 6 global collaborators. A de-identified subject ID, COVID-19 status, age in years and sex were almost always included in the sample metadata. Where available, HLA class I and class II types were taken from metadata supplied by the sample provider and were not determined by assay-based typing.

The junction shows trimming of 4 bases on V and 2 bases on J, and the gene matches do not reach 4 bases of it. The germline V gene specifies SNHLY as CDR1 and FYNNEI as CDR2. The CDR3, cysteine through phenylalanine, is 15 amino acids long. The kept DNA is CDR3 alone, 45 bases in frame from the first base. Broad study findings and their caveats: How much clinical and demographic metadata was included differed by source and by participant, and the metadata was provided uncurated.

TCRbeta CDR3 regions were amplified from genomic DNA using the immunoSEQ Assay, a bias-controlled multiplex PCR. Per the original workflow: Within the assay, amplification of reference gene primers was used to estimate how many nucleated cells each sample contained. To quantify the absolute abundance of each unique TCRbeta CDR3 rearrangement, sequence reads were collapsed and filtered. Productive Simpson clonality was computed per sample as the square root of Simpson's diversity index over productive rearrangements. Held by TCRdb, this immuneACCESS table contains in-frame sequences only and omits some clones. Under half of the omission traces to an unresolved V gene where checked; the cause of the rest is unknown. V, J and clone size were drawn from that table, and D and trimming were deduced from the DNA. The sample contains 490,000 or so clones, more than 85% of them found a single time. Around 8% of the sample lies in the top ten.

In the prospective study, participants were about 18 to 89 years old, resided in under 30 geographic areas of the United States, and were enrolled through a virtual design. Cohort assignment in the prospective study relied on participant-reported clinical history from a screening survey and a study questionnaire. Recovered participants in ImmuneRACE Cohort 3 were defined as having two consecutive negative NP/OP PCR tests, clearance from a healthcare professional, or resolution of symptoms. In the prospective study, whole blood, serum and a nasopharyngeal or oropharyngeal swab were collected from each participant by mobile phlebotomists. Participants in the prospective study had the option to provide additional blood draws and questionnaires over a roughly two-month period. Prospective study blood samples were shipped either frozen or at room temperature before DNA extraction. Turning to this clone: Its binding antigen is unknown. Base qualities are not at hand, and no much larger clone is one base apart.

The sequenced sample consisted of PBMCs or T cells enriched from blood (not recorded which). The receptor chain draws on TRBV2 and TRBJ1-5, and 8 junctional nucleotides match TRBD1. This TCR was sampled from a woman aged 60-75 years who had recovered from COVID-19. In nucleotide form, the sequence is TGTGCCAGCAGTGCAGGGGGCATGGGCAATCAGCCCCAGCATTTT. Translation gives CASSAGGMGNQPQHF.